A single sample is the source of the 13 T cell receptor beta chains below, sequenced in a study of glioma-infiltrating T cells after dendritic cell vaccination. Time point given: after dendritic cell vaccination, including at tumor progression/relapse. Using immunoSEQ multiplex PCR, the repertoire was profiled, and TCRdb retains in-frame clones only, with some absent. The sample comprises around 25,000 clones, roughly nine tenths of which are singletons, and 2.5% to 3.5% rests with the top ten. The sequencing here drew on blood, taken after dendritic cell vaccination. Every receptor here comes from a human donor with glioblastoma.

This sequence joins TRBV2 and TRBJ1-1; a possible D gene is TRBD1 (5 bases). V was clipped by 3 bases and J by 3 bases, with 11 bases between them. The CDR3 length is 14 residues. Looked up from germline, CDR1 is SNHLY and CDR2 is FYNNEI. CDR3 DNA: TGTGCCAGCAGTGAGGAGGGGCGCTACACTGAAGCTTTCTTT. It encodes CASSEEGRYTEAFF.

This chain joins TRBV7-2 and TRBJ2-5; D gene ambiguous. Trimming removed 2 bases from V and 1 base from J, with 8 bases in between. CDR3 length equals 14 residues. Germline CDR1 is SGHTA and CDR2 is FQGNSA. The CDR3 DNA is TGTGCCAGCAGCTTAAGCGTCTCCCAAGAGACCCAGTACTTC. Its translation is CASSLSVSQETQYF. Together with reference TRBV7-2 and TRBJ2-5, the CDR3 gives the full variable domain: GAGVSQSPSNKVTEKGKDVELRCDPISGHTALYWYRQSLGQGLEFLIYFQGNSAPDKSGLPSDRFSAERTGGSVSTLTIQRTQQEDSAVYLCASSLSVSQETQYFGPGTRLLVL.

The V gene is TRBV18, the J gene TRBJ2-1; 10 bases match TRBD1. This CDR3 spans 17 amino acids. Germline-derived CDR1 and CDR2 are KGHSH and LQKENI. V was pared by 4 bases and J by 6 bases, with 12 bases of the junction left unmatched. The CDR3: CASSHKDRGRGGNEQFF. The CDR3 nucleotides are TGTGCCAGCTCACACAAAGACAGGGGGCGCGGGGGCAATGAGCAGTTCTTC.

There are a few counts of this clone. The V gene is TRBV11-2, the J gene TRBJ1-1, with D tentatively TRBD1 (5 bases). V was pared by 5 bases and J by 2 bases, with 9 bases between. This CDR3 has 13 residues. Germline V gives CDR1 SGHAT, CDR2 FQNNGV. Here the CDR3 DNA reads TGTGCCAGCAGCATACAGGATAACACTGAAGCTTTCTTT. It yields the protein CASSIQDNTEAFF.

The chain couples TRBV7-2 to TRBJ2-5, with 10 bases matching TRBD1. The CDR3 runs 14 residues. Germline CDR1 SGHTA, CDR2 FQGNSA. Losses at the gene ends were 5 bases for V and 5 bases for J; bases not matched to a gene: 5. CDR3 residues: CASSPRTGGETQYF. The CDR3 nucleotides read TGTGCCAGCAGCCCGCGGACAGGGGGGGAGACCCAGTACTTC.

The chain couples TRBV9 to TRBJ2-5; 10 bases map to TRBD2. V trimming: 0 bases; J trimming: 3 bases; junction bases outside the gene matches: 11. In germline, CDR1 is SGDLS, CDR2 YYNGEE. This CDR3 contains 18 residues. For the CDR3, the DNA is TGTGCCAGCAGCGTAGAAGGAATAGCGGGGGGTCTTGAAGAGACCCAGTACTTC. This translates into CASSVEGIAGGLEETQYF.

The V gene is TRBV18, the J gene TRBJ1-1; 9 nucleotides align to TRBD1. V trimming: 7 bases; J trimming: 10 bases; junction bases outside the gene matches: 16. The germline V gene encodes CDR1 KGHSH and CDR2 LQKENI. The CDR3 sequence is 15 residues long. CDR3 nucleotide sequence: TGTGCCAGCTTGAAGGGGACAGGGCTTTTCTCGGGAGCTTTCTTT. This codes for CASLKGTGLFSGAFF.

CDR3 loop: CATSRGGIDSGNTIYF. CDR3 nucleotide sequence: TGTGCCACCAGCAGAGGAGGGATCGACTCTGGAAACACCATATATTTT. This sequence joins TRBV15 and TRBJ1-3; D is undetermined. Germline CDR1 reads LNHNV; CDR2 reads YYDKDF (reference sequence). The CDR3 runs to 16 residues. Trimming left V 1 base short and J 0 bases short, with 10 bases between.

The V gene is TRBV7-2, the J gene TRBJ1-4; 7 bases agree with TRBD1. The CDR3 totals 17 residues. Trimming cost V 5 bases and J 9 bases; bases outside gene matches: 18. CDR1 is SGHTA and CDR2 is FQGNSA in the germline V gene. The CDR3: CASSPSLFAGGPKKLFF. DNA of the CDR3: TGTGCCAGCAGCCCTTCTTTATTCGCAGGGGGACCCAAAAAACTGTTTTTT.

This sequence joins TRBV6-1 and TRBJ1-5; 8 nucleotides agree with TRBD1. This CDR3 has 15 residues. In germline, CDR1 is MNHNS, CDR2 SASEGT. V was pared by 6 bases and J by 1 base, with 5 bases of the junction left unmatched. DNA for the CDR3: TGTGCCAGCAGCCTGGACAGGGACAGCAATCAGCCCCAGCATTTT. Protein: CASSLDRDSNQPQHF.

The chain combines TRBV7-2 with TRBJ1-1; TRBD1 matches at 7 bases. V lost 6 bases to trimming and J lost 5 bases; unmatched junction nucleotides: 9. The germline CDR1 and CDR2 sequences are SGHTA and FQGNSA. This CDR3 has 14 residues. The CDR3: CASRQDRLGTEAFF. CDR3 coding DNA: TGTGCCAGCAGACAGGACAGGCTAGGGACTGAAGCTTTCTTT.

V is TRBV5-6 and J is TRBJ2-5, with a tentative D call TRBD1 (7 bases). CDR3 length: 14 residues. The ends were cut back, 2 bases at V and 5 bases at J, with 13 bases in the middle. The germline V gene has CDR1 SGHDT and CDR2 YYEEEE. The CDR3 protein is CASSFTGEEETQYF. The CDR3, as DNA: TGTGCCAGCAGCTTCACAGGGGAGGAGGAGACCCAGTACTTC.

The chain employs TRBV5-1 and TRBJ1-2; TRBD1 aligns across 7 bases. V shed 4 bases and J 6 bases; nucleotides not matched to a gene: 3. Germline V CDR1 and CDR2: SGHRS, YFSETQ. This CDR3 is built from 12 residues. For the CDR3, the DNA is TGCGCCAGCAGCATCCAGGGGGATGGCTACACCTTC. Its translation: CASSIQGDGYTF. The full variable domain, with the rest looked up from reference TRBV5-1 and TRBJ1-2, is KAGVTQTPRYLIKTRGQQVTLSCSPISGHRSVSWYQQTPGQGLQFLFEYFSETQRNKGNFPGRFSGRQFSNSRSEMNVSTLELGDSALYLCASSIQGDGYTFGSGTRLTVV.